The 19 T cell receptor beta chains below were found in one sample sequenced in a study of CD8 T cells in Susac syndrome. The authors reverse transcribed roughly 0.5 to 1 ug RNA with random hexamers. MiXCR, run by TCRdb on the immunoSEQ multiplex PCR reads, gives a single entry per CDR3 protein. The data contain around 170,000 distinct CDR3 sequences, approximately 95% of them singletons. Sequencing was performed on CD8+ T cells from PBMCs. These TCRs come from a human donor with Susac syndrome.

This chain joins TRBV4-1 and TRBJ2-5, with 9 bases aligning to TRBD2. Germline V lookup: CDR1 MGHRA, CDR2 YSYEKL. CDR3 length: 16 residues. J lost 5 bases, V lost 0 bases, and 7 bases had no gene match. The CDR3, as DNA: TGCGCCAGCAGCCAAGAATCTAGCGGGGCACGGGAGACCCAGTACTTC. Residues: CASSQESSGARETQYF.

This clonotype was observed once. The V gene is TRBV12-3 or TRBV12-4, the J gene TRBJ1-2; D might be TRBD1 (6 bases). The CDR3 has 15 amino acids. V dropped 6 bases and J dropped 0 bases, with 14 bases sitting between them. The CDR3, as DNA: TGTGCCAGCAGCCTCGGACAGAATACTAACTATGGCTACACCTTC. It specifies CASSLGQNTNYGYTF.

The rearrangement uses TRBV4-1 and TRBJ2-3, with D maybe TRBD2 (6 bases). The V end was cut by 3 bases, the J end by 1 base, with 17 bases between. The germline V gene encodes CDR1 MGHRA and CDR2 YSYEKL. This CDR3 has 17 amino acids. CDR3 amino acids: CASSQGPTSGGTDTQYF. Here the CDR3 DNA reads TGCGCCAGCAGCCAGGGGCCGACTAGTGGCGGCACAGATACGCAGTATTTT.

This chain joins TRBV7-9 and TRBJ2-1; 7 bases align to TRBD2. There are 18 residues in the CDR3. With 5 bases clipped from V and 0 bases from J, the junction kept 13 bases outside the gene matches. Germline CDR1 reads SEHNR; CDR2 reads FQNEAQ (reference sequence). The CDR3: CASSQYTSAYSSYNEQFF. CDR3 DNA sequence: TGTGCCAGCAGCCAATATACTAGCGCCTATAGCTCCTACAATGAGCAGTTCTTC. Using reference TRBV7-9 and TRBJ2-1 for the parts outside the CDR3, the full variable domain is DTGVSQNPRHKITKRGQNVTFRCDPISEHNRLYWYRQTLGQGPEFLTYFQNEAQLEKSRLLSDRFSAERPKGSFSTLEIQRTEQGDSAMYLCASSQYTSAYSSYNEQFFGPGTRLTVL.

This chain joins TRBV11-2 and TRBJ2-7; D gene ambiguous. Trimming removed 8 bases at V and 2 bases at J, with 13 bases between. Germline V gene lookup returns CDR1 SGHAT and CDR2 FQNNGV. This CDR3 comprises 13 residues. CDR3: CASGQAITYEQYF. The CDR3 DNA reads TGTGCCAGCGGGCAGGCGATTACCTACGAGCAGTACTTC.

The chain combines TRBV4-1 with TRBJ1-2; 9 bases map to TRBD1. This CDR3 region has 11 residues. Germline loops: CDR1 MGHRA, CDR2 YSYEKL. V shed 9 bases, J shed 6 bases, and the junction held 2 bases outside the gene matches. CDR3 in amino acids: CASTGGDGYTF. CDR3 DNA: TGCGCCAGTACAGGGGGCGATGGCTACACCTTC.

This rearrangement joins TRBV28 to TRBJ1-3; 8 bases are shared with TRBD1. Per germline, CDR1 MDHEN and CDR2 SYDVKM. The CDR3 sequence is 13 residues long. Trimming took 10 bases from V and 2 from J; bases not matched to a gene: 4. CDR3: CATSDRAGNTIYF. CDR3 coding DNA: TGTGCCACTTCGGACAGGGCTGGAAACACCATATATTTT.

The chain carries TRBV19 and TRBJ2-2, with 7 bases aligning to TRBD1. There are 14 residues in the CDR3. With 4 bases clipped from V and 5 bases from J, the junction kept 4 bases outside the gene matches. The V gene's germline CDR1 is LNHDA and CDR2 SQIVND (reference sequence). The CDR3 loop reads CASSTQQGTGELFF. The CDR3 DNA follows: TGTGCCAGTAGTACACAACAGGGGACCGGGGAGCTGTTTTTT.

This chain uses TRBV18 with TRBJ1-3; D unresolved. V was clipped by 2 bases and J by 0 bases, with 8 bases between them. Germline values: CDR1 KGHSH, CDR2 LQKENI. The CDR3 contains 15 residues. The CDR3: CASSPGDFSGNTIYF. CDR3 sequence (DNA): TGTGCCAGCTCACCAGGGGATTTCTCTGGAAACACCATATATTTT.

The chain is built from TRBV30 and TRBJ1-1; weak D call: TRBD1 (5 bases). Germline CDR1 and CDR2: GTSNPN and SVGIG (reference sequence). The CDR3 length is 14 residues. Trimming stripped 1 base from V and 1 base from J, with 10 bases between. CDR3 nucleotide sequence: TGTGCCTGGAGTGCCCAGGGAAAGAACACTGAAGCTTTCTTT. This encodes CAWSAQGKNTEAFF. The whole variable domain, filled in from reference TRBV30 and TRBJ1-1, reads SQTIHQWPATLVQPVGSPLSLECTVEGTSNPNLYWYRQAAGRGLQLLFYSVGIGQISSEVPQNLSASRPQDRQFILSSKKLLLSDSGFYLCAWSAQGKNTEAFFGQGTRLTVV.

This sequence joins TRBV20-1 and TRBJ1-1, with 10 bases identical to TRBD1. Germline values: CDR1 DFQATT, CDR2 SNEGSKA (reference sequence). V shed 3 bases, J shed 5 bases, and the junction held 15 bases outside the gene matches. The CDR3 covers 17 residues. The CDR3 spells CSARGPGTGDGETEAFF. CDR3 DNA: TGCAGTGCTAGGGGACCCGGGACAGGGGACGGGGAGACTGAAGCTTTCTTT.

This sequence joins TRBV2 and TRBJ1-2; the D gene is possibly TRBD1 (6 bases). This CDR3 is 13 amino acids long. Trimming stripped 7 bases from V and 5 bases from J, with 14 bases between. Germline loops: CDR1 SNHLY, CDR2 FYNNEI. This CDR3 reads CASTEGVPYGYTF. The DNA for the CDR3 is TGTGCCAGCACCGAGGGGGTCCCATATGGCTACACCTTC.

This chain uses TRBV27 with TRBJ1-2; 7 positions agree with TRBD1. Trimming cost V 5 bases and J 4 bases; bases outside gene matches: 10. This CDR3 has 15 amino acids. From germline, CDR1 is MNHEY and CDR2 SMNVEV (reference sequence). DNA of the CDR3: TGTGCCAGCAGTCCCCGACAGGGCGACGGCTATGGCTACACCTTC. Its protein product is CASSPRQGDGYGYTF.

V gene TRBV27 combines with J gene TRBJ1-1, with D unresolved. The V and J ends lost 5 bases and 0 bases respectively, with 10 bases between them. Germline V gene data show CDR1 as MNHEY and CDR2 as SMNVEV (reference sequence). The CDR3 loop spans 14 amino acids. The CDR3: CASSAQLMNTEAFF. The CDR3, as DNA: TGTGCCAGCAGTGCTCAGCTCATGAACACTGAAGCTTTCTTT.

V gene TRBV20-1 combines with J gene TRBJ2-7; 11 bases map to TRBD1. V shed 4 bases and J 4 bases; nucleotides not matched to a gene: 3. CDR3 size: 13 residues. Germline CDR1 is DFQATT and CDR2 is SNEGSKA (reference sequence). The CDR3 spells CSATGQGAYEQYF. The CDR3 DNA reads as TGCAGTGCTACAGGACAGGGGGCTTACGAGCAGTACTTC.

The chain combines TRBV15 with TRBJ2-7, with a possible D match to TRBD2 (6 bases). Trimming took off 0 bases at V and 6 bases at J, with 12 bases between the two ends. This CDR3 comprises 14 residues. CDR1 is LNHNV and CDR2 is YYDKDF in the germline V gene (reference sequence). CDR3 protein: CATSREPGSPEQYF. The CDR3 region has the DNA TGTGCCACCAGCAGAGAACCCGGGAGCCCCGAGCAGTACTTC.

The V gene is TRBV19, the J gene TRBJ2-1; D is perhaps TRBD2 (6 bases). CDR1 LNHDA and CDR2 SQIVND come from the germline V gene (reference sequence). The CDR3 has 16 amino acids. Deletions cut 3 bases from V and 9 bases from J, with 21 bases between. In DNA form, the CDR3 reads TGTGCCAGTAGTATCCAGGCGCTGCGACTGGGGGGTGAGCAGTTCTTC. Translating gives CASSIQALRLGGEQFF.

The V and J genes are TRBV27 and TRBJ2-1, with D maybe TRBD1 (6 bases). The CDR3 loop spans 16 amino acids. Germline V gene data show CDR1 as MNHEY and CDR2 as SMNVEV (reference sequence). Trimming stripped 5 bases from V and 7 bases from J, with 21 bases between. CDR3 sequence: CASSLGGLLGANEQFF. As DNA, the CDR3 is TGTGCCAGCAGTCTTGGAGGACTCTTGGGGGCAAATGAGCAGTTCTTC.

The gene calls are TRBV28 and TRBJ2-7; TRBD2 agrees at 9 bases. Germline V gene sequence: CDR1 MDHEN, CDR2 SYDVKM. The CDR3 runs 13 residues. Trimming at V came to 6 bases and at J to 2 bases, leaving 2 bases not matched to a gene. Written as DNA, the CDR3 is TGTGCCAGCAGGTTAGCGGGGGCCTACGAGCAGTACTTC. Protein sequence: CASRLAGAYEQYF.